The next 3 T cell receptor beta chains were all read from a single sample in a study of OX40 agonist ivuxolimab in advanced cancers. TCRdb's copy holds only in-frame clones and misses some; the assay was immunoSEQ multiplex PCR. The sample includes 40,000 or so clones, 70% to 90% of them seen just once. Specimen: CD4+ or CD8+ T cells sorted from blood, collected in a trial of the OX40 agonist ivuxolimab. These receptors were obtained from an adult with an advanced solid tumor such as melanoma, head and neck, liver or kidney cancer.

The gene calls are TRBV23-1 and TRBJ2-7; no definite D call. TRBV23-1 is designated an ORF whose function remains uncertain. This CDR3 comprises 22 residues. V lost 2 bases to trimming and J lost 5 bases, with 37 bases between them. The CDR3 region is CASSQPPDDSEVFPFLLDEQYV. CDR3 in DNA: TGCGCCAGCAGTCAACCCCCCGATGATTCCGAGGTCTTTCCGTTTCTCCTCGACGAGCAGTACGTC.

Here the CDR3 DNA reads TGCGCCAGCAGCCAAGATCCGCCCAGGCATGAGCAGTTCTTC. It specifies CASSQDPPRHEQFF. The chain joins TRBV4-3 to TRBJ2-1, with D unclear. This CDR3 contains 14 residues. Germline CDR1 LGHNA, CDR2 YSLEER. V was cut by 0 bases and J by 8 bases, with 11 bases left in between.

This clone was detected only a few times. The chain combines TRBV28 with TRBJ2-1; D call uncertain. Trimming removed 3 bases at V and 2 bases at J, with 2 bases between. Germline V gene sequence: CDR1 MDHEN, CDR2 SYDVKM. The CDR3 loop spans 12 amino acids. CDR3 nucleotides: TGTGCCAGCAGTTTTCCCTACAATGAGCAGTTCTTC. Translated: CASSFPYNEQFF. The full variable domain, rest sourced from reference TRBV28 and TRBJ2-1, is DVKVTQSSRYLVKRTGEKVFLECVQDMDHENMFWYRQDPGLGLRLIYFSYDVKMKEKGDIPEGYSVSREKKERFSLILESASTNQTSMYLCASSFPYNEQFFGPGTRLTVL.